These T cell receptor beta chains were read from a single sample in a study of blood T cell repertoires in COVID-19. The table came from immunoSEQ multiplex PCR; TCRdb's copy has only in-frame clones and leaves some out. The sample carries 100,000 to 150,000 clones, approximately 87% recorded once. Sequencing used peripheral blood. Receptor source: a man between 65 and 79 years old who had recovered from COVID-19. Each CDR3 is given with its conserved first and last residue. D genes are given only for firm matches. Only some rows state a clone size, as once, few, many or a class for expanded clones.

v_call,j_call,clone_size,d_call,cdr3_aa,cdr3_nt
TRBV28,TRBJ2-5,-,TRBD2,CASSSPGTSGRETQYF,TGTGCCAGCAGTTCACCCGGGACTAGCGGGAGAGAGACCCAGTACTTC
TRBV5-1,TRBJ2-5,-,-,CASSLGIGTGETQYF,TGCGCCAGCAGCTTGGGAATCGGGACTGGGGAGACCCAGTACTTC
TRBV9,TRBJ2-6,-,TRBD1,CASSGQGNGANVLTF,TGTGCCAGCAGCGGACAGGGTAATGGGGCCAACGTCCTGACTTTC
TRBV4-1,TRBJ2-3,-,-,CASSQEPPGLVIDTQYF,TGCGCCAGCAGCCAAGAACCCCCCGGCCTAGTCATAGATACGCAGTATTTT
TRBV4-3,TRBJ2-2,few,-,CASSQDPGNTGELFF,TGCGCCAGCAGCCAAGATCCGGGGAACACCGGGGAGCTGTTTTTT
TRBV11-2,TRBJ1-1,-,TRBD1,CASSLARGQMNTEAFF,TGTGCCAGCAGCTTGGCCCGGGGACAGATGAACACTGAAGCTTTCTTT
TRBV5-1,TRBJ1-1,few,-,CASSLVGGNTEAFF,TGCGCCAGCAGCTTGGTCGGGGGGAACACTGAAGCTTTCTTT
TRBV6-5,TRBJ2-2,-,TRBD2,CASSYSRTSFGELFF,TGTGCCAGCAGTTACTCGAGGACTAGCTTCGGGGAGCTGTTTTTT
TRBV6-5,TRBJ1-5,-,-,CASSSRTDQPQHF,TGTGCCAGCAGTTCACGGACAGATCAGCCCCAGCATTTT
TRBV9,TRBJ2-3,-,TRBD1,CASSARQGGTDTQYF,TGTGCCAGCAGCGCCCGACAGGGGGGGACAGATACGCAGTATTTT
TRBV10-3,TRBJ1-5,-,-,CAISEGDQPQHF,TGTGCCATCAGTGAAGGGGATCAGCCCCAGCATTTT
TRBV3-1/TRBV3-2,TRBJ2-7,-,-,CASSPLGAPGENEQYF,TGTGCCAGCAGCCCCTTAGGGGCGCCCGGTGAGAACGAGCAGTACTTC
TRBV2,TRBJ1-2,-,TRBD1,CATSRDRRINGYTF,TGTGCCACCTCCCGGGACAGAAGGATTAATGGCTACACCTTC
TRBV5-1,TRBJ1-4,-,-,CASSVQGNEKLFF,TGCGCCAGCAGCGTCCAGGGAAATGAAAAACTGTTTTTT
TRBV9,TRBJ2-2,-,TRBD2,CASSVEAGGATGELFF,TGTGCCAGCAGCGTAGAAGCGGGAGGGGCCACCGGGGAGCTGTTTTTT
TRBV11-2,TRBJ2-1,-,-,CASSFRGRGSYNEQFF,TGTGCCAGCAGCTTCAGGGGTAGGGGTTCCTACAATGAGCAGTTCTTC
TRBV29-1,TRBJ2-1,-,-,CSGYPGEGSEQFF,TGCAGTGGTTACCCGGGAGAGGGGTCTGAGCAGTTCTTC
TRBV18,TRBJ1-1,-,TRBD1,CASSPRQGLDTEAFF,TGTGCCAGCTCACCAAGACAGGGGTTGGACACTGAAGCTTTCTTT
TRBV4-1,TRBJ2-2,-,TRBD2,CASSQDGGFLSGGRTGELFF,TGCGCCAGCAGCCAAGATGGGGGGTTCCTATCGGGAGGGCGAACCGGGGAGCTGTTTTTT
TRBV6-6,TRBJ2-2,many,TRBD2,CASSSPGLAGGLKRGELFF,TGTGCCAGCAGCTCCCCGGGACTAGCGGGAGGGCTCAAACGGGGGGAGCTGTTTTTT
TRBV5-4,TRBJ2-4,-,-,CASSLVGGGTLAKNIQYF,TGTGCCAGCAGCCTTGTGGGGGGTGGCACCCTAGCCAAAAACATTCAGTACTTC
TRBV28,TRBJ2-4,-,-,CASGGPGVAKNIQYF,TGTGCCAGCGGGGGTCCAGGGGTCGCCAAAAACATTCAGTACTTC
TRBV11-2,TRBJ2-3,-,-,CASSANLQGDTQYF,TGTGCCAGCAGCGCAAACCTACAGGGAGATACGCAGTATTTT
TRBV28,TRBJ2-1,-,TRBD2,CASSPSGREYNEQFF,TGTGCCAGCAGCCCAAGCGGGAGGGAATACAATGAGCAGTTCTTC
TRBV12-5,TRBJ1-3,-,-,CASASDISGNTIYF,TGTGCTAGTGCCTCGGACATCTCTGGAAACACCATATATTTT
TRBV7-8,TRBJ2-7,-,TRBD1,CASSFRTGDYEQYF,TGTGCCAGCAGCTTCAGGACAGGGGACTACGAGCAGTACTTC
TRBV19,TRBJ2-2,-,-,CASSTDLNTGELFF,TGTGCCAGTAGTACGGACTTGAACACCGGGGAGCTGTTTTTT
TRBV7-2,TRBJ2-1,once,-,CASSLSPSLEQFF,TGTGCCAGCAGCTTGTCCCCTAGCCTTGAGCAGTTCTTC
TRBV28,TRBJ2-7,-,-,CASRPDQGWSFSYEQYF,TGTGCCAGCAGGCCCGACCAGGGGTGGTCCTTCTCCTACGAGCAGTACTTC
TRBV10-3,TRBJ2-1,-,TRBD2,CAISEPGLGYDNEQFF,TGTGCCATCAGTGAGCCAGGACTAGGATATGACAATGAGCAGTTCTTC
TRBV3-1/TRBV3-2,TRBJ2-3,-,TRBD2,CASSQRASGDTQYF,TGTGCCAGCAGCCAGAGGGCTAGCGGGGATACGCAGTATTTT
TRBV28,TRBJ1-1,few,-,CASRPHMNTEAFF,TGTGCCAGCAGGCCGCACATGAACACTGAAGCTTTCTTT
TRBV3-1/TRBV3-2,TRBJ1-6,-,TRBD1,CASSTRQGGSLHF,TGTGCCAGCAGCACCAGACAGGGGGGAAGCCTCCACTTT
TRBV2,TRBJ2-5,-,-,CASARGLSETQYF,TGTGCCAGCGCACGGGGATTATCAGAGACCCAGTACTTC
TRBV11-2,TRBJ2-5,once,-,CASSSLVYQETQYF,TGTGCCAGCAGCTCTCTAGTGTACCAAGAGACCCAGTACTTC
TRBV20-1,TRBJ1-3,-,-,CSASRDFSGNTIYF,TGCAGTGCTAGTCGGGACTTCTCTGGAAACACCATATATTTT
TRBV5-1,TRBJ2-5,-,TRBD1,CASSLEGGEETQYF,TGCGCCAGCAGCTTGGAAGGGGGCGAGGAGACCCAGTACTTC
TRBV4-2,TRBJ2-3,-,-,CASSPGRGTSTDTQYF,TGTGCCAGCAGCCCGGGCAGGGGGACTAGCACAGATACGCAGTATTTT
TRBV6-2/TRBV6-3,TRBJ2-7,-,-,CASSYPEYEQYF,TGTGCCAGCAGTTACCCAGAATACGAGCAGTACTTC
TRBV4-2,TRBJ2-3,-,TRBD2,CASSQVVAGGTDTQYF,TGTGCCAGCAGCCAAGTTGTAGCGGGAGGCACAGATACGCAGTATTTT
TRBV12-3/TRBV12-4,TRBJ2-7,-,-,CASSPRGSREQYF,TGTGCCAGCAGTCCCCGGGGTAGCCGAGAGCAGTACTTC
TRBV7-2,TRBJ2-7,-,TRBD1,CASRRDRNYEQYF,TGTGCCAGCAGACGGGACAGGAATTACGAGCAGTACTTC
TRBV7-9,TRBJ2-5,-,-,CASSLGTGNFQETQYF,TGTGCCAGCAGCTTAGGAACAGGAAACTTCCAAGAGACCCAGTACTTC
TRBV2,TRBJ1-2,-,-,CASRMVFEEGYTF,TGTGCCAGCAGAATGGTCTTCGAGGAGGGCTACACCTTC
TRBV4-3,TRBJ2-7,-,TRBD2,CASSQDVGAGGVNTYEQYF,TGCGCCAGCAGCCAAGATGTGGGAGCGGGAGGGGTAAACACCTACGAGCAGTACTTC
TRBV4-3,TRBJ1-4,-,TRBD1,CASSTPGQGSEKLFF,TGCGCCAGCAGCACCCCGGGACAGGGAAGTGAAAAACTGTTTTTT
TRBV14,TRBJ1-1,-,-,CASSQDRNTEAFF,TGTGCCAGCAGCCAAGATCGGAACACTGAAGCTTTCTTT
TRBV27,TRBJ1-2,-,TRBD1,CASSYTGERGDYGYTF,TGTGCCAGCAGTTACACAGGGGAGAGGGGGGACTATGGCTACACCTTC
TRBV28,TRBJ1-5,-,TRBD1,CASSYIQGAQHF,TGTGCCAGCAGTTATATCCAGGGGGCCCAGCATTTT
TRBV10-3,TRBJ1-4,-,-,CAISEGEREKLFF,TGTGCCATCAGTGAAGGGGAACGCGAAAAACTGTTTTTT
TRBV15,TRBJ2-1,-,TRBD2,CATSRFAGELFF,TGTGCCACCAGCAGATTCGCGGGAGAACTGTTCTTC
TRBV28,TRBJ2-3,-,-,CASSIRSIQTGSRAQYF,TGTGCCAGCAGTATTAGATCTATCCAGACAGGTAGCCGGGCGCAGTATTTT
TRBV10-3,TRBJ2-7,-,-,CATWGGLSYEQYF,TGTGCCACCTGGGGCGGCCTCTCCTACGAGCAGTACTTC
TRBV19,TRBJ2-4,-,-,CASSNSGSAKNIQYF,TGTGCCAGTAGTAATAGCGGTTCAGCCAAAAACATTCAGTACTTC
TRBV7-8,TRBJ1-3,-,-,CASSLRQGVISGNTIYF,TGTGCCAGCAGCTTAAGGCAGGGCGTTATCTCTGGAAACACCATATATTTT